This TCR beta chain is drawn from a study of T-cell reconstitution after alpha-beta-depleted transplantation in children. Unique molecular identifiers featured in how the TCRbeta library was prepared. TCRdb re-analysed the PCR reads in MiXCR, keeping a single row per CDR3 protein. Here the sample spans about 460,000 distinct CDR3 sequences, around 12% being singletons. This clonotype has only a few counts. Per the germline V gene, CDR1 is SGHTA and CDR2 is FQGNSA. This CDR3 is built from 11 residues. With 5 bases removed from V and 8 bases from J, the gap between germline ends came to 8 bases. The gene calls are TRBV7-2 and TRBJ2-3; D might be TRBD1 (5 bases). This material consisted of PBMCs from the stem cell graft donor, taken from the stem cell graft. The source of this sequence is a human donor who donated a stem cell graft to a child with combined immunodeficiency. The CDR3 protein is CASSPRVTQYF. The CDR3 DNA is TGTGCCAGCAGCCCCAGGGTTACGCAGTATTTT. The whole variable domain, filled in from reference TRBV7-2 and TRBJ2-3, reads GAGVSQSPSNKVTEKGKDVELRCDPISGHTALYWYRQSLGQGLEFLIYFQGNSAPDKSGLPSDRFSAERTGGSVSTLTIQRTQQEDSAVYLCASSPRVTQYFGPGTRLTVL.